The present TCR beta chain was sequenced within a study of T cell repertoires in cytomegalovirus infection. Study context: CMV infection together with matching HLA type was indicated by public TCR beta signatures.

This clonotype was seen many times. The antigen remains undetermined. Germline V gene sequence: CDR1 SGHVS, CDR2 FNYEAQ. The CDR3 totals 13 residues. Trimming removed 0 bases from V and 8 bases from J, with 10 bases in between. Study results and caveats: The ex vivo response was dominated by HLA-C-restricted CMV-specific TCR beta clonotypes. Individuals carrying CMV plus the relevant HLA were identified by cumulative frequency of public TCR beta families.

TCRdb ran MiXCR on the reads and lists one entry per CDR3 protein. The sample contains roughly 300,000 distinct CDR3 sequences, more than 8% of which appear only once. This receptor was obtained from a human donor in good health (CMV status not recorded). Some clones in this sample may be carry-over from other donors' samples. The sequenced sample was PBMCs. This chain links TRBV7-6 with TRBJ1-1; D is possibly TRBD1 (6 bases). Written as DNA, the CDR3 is TGTGCCAGCAGCTTAGCGCCAGGGGCCGAAGCTTTCTTT. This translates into CASSLAPGAEAFF.